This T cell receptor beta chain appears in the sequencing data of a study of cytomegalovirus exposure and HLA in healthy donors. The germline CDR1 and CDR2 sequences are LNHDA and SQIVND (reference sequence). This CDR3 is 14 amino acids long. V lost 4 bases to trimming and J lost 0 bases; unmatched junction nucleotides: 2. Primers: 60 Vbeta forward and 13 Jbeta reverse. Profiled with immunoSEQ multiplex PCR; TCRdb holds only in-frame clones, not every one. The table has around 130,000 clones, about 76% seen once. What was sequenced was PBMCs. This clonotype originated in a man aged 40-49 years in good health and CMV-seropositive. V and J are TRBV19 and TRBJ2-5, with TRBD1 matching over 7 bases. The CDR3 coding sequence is TGTGCCAGTAGTACTGGGACAGACCAAGAGACCCAGTACTTC. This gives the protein CASSTGTDQETQYF.